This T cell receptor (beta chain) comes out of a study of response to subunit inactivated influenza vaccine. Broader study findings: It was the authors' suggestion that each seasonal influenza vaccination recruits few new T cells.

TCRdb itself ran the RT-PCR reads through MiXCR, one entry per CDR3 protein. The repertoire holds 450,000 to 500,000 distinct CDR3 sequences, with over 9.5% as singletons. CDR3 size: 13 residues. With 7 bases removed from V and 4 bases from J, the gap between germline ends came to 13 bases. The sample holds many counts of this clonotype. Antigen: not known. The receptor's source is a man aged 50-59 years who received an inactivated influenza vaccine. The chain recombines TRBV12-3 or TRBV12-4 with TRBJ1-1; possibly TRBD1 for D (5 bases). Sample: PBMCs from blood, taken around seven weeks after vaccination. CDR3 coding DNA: TGTGCCAGCACCAGATCGACAGCCACTGAAGCTTTCTTT. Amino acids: CASTRSTATEAFF.